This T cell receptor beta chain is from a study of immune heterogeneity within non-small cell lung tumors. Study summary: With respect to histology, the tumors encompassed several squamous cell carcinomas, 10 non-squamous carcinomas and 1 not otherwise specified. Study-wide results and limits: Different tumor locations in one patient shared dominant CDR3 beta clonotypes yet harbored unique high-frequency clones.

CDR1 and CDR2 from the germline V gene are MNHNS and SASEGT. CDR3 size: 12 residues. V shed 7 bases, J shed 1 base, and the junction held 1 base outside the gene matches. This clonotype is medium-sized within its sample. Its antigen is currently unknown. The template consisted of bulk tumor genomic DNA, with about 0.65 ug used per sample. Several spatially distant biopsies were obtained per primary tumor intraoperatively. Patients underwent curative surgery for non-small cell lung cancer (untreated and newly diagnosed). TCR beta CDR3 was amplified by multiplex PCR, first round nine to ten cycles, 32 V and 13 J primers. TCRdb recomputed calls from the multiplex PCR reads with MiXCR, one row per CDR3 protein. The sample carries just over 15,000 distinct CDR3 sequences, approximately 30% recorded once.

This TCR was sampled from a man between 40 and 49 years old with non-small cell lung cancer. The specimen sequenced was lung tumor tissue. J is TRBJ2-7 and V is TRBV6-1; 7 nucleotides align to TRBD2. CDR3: CASTSGSYEQYF. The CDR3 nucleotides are TGTGCCAGCACTAGCGGTTCCTACGAGCAGTACTTC.